These 17 T cell receptor beta chains share one sample of origin, sequenced in a study of blood T cell repertoires in COVID-19. Sequencing used immunoSEQ multiplex PCR; TCRdb keeps in-frame clones, though not all of them. In the table there are over 100,000 clones, around 80% of which are singletons. Sequencing was done on a sample of peripheral blood. These receptors originate from a man in his 60s with active or convalescent COVID-19.

This chain connects TRBV19 to TRBJ1-3; TRBD1 might be the D (6 bases). The CDR3 is 14 residues long. With 5 bases removed from V and 1 base from J, the gap between germline ends came to 9 bases. Germline V gives CDR1 LNHDA, CDR2 SQIVND (reference sequence). The CDR3 reads CASSLRGSGNTIYF. CDR3 DNA: TGTGCCAGTAGTCTCAGGGGTTCTGGAAACACCATATATTTT.

The chain recombines TRBV5-1 with TRBJ2-5; tentatively, D is TRBD2 (7 bases). The CDR3 sequence is 13 residues long. V was trimmed by 4 bases and J by 10 bases, leaving 17 bases between them. Germline V gene lookup returns CDR1 SGHRS and CDR2 YFSETQ. The CDR3 loop is CASSPPGEGGQYF. The CDR3, as DNA: TGCGCCAGCAGCCCCCCGGGGGAGGGGGGCCAGTACTTC.

The rearrangement uses TRBV27 and TRBJ1-1, with TRBD1 matching over 9 bases. Trimming took 5 bases from V and 5 from J; bases not matched to a gene: 9. Per the germline V gene, CDR1 is MNHEY and CDR2 is SMNVEV (reference sequence). The CDR3 is 15 residues long. In DNA form, the CDR3 reads TGTGCCAGCAGTCTCGCTCACAGGGGGCAGACTGAAGCTTTCTTT. It yields the protein CASSLAHRGQTEAFF.

This chain connects TRBV27 to TRBJ2-7, with D maybe TRBD2 (5 bases). This CDR3 is built from 12 residues. Looked up from germline, CDR1 is MNHEY and CDR2 is SMNVEV (reference sequence). Deletions cut 2 bases from V and 6 bases from J, with 8 bases between. Here the CDR3 DNA reads TGTGCCAGCAGTTTAATCGGGGTCGAGCAGTACTTC. Protein sequence: CASSLIGVEQYF.

The count of this clone is one. The rearrangement links TRBV29-1 to TRBJ2-1; the D gene is possibly TRBD1 (8 bases). The CDR3 length is 13 residues. V lost 7 bases and J lost 9, with 19 bases in between. CDR1 is SQVTM, CDR2 ANQGSEA, per germline. The CDR3 loop is CSATRGRESEQFF. CDR3 nucleotides: TGCAGCGCCACCAGGGGGCGGGAGTCTGAGCAGTTCTTC.

The V call is TRBV29-1, the J call TRBJ1-5; 7 bases map to TRBD1. The junction had 8 bases not matched to a gene; V was cut back by 5 bases and J by 10 bases. Germline V lookup: CDR1 SQVTM, CDR2 ANQGSEA. The CDR3 length is 12 residues. The DNA of the CDR3 is TGCAGCGTTAGACAGGGATCCAGCCCCCAGCATTTT. Residues: CSVRQGSSPQHF.

V gene TRBV9 combines with J gene TRBJ2-7, with D perhaps matching TRBD2 (7 bases). V gave up 4 bases and J gave up 5 bases, with 13 bases separating them. The CDR3 has 13 amino acids. Germline V gives CDR1 SGDLS, CDR2 YYNGEE. The CDR3 DNA follows: TGTGCCAGCAGCCCCGGGGGGCAGCACGAGCAGTACTTC. Protein product: CASSPGGQHEQYF.

This chain links TRBV4-1 with TRBJ2-7; 9 bases fit TRBD2. The CDR3 runs to 16 residues. The V and J ends lost 1 base and 4 bases, in that order; junction bases with no gene match: 8. Germline lookup yields CDR1 MGHRA and CDR2 YSYEKL. The CDR3: CASSQAAASGIYEQYF. CDR3 in DNA: TGCGCCAGCAGCCAAGCGGCAGCTAGCGGGATATACGAGCAGTACTTC.

The chain couples TRBV5-1 to TRBJ2-4; 9 bases are a match to TRBD1. The CDR3 consists of 16 residues. V shed 4 bases, J shed 0 bases, and the junction held 5 bases outside the gene matches. In germline, CDR1 is SGHRS, CDR2 YFSETQ. The CDR3 protein is CASSRQGDEAKNIQYF. CDR3 in DNA: TGCGCCAGCAGCAGACAGGGGGATGAAGCCAAAAACATTCAGTACTTC.

The chain employs TRBV5-5 and TRBJ1-5; D is unresolved. Between the trimmed V and J ends, which lost 0 bases and 1 base, there was a span of 14 bases. Germline-derived CDR1 and CDR2 are SGHKS and YYEKEE (reference sequence). This CDR3 is built from 17 residues. The CDR3 DNA is TGTGCCAGCAGCTTGGCCGAAGCAGGAGGGAGCAATCAGCCCCAGCATTTT. Protein product: CASSLAEAGGSNQPQHF. The whole variable domain, remainder taken from reference TRBV5-5 and TRBJ1-5, is DAGVTQSPTHLIKTRGQQVTLRCSPISGHKSVSWYQQVLGQGPQFIFQYYEKEERGRGNFPDRFSARQFPNYSSELNVNALLLGDSALYLCASSLAEAGGSNQPQHFGDGTRLSIL.

This chain uses TRBV28 with TRBJ2-7; perhaps TRBD2 as D (5 bases). The germline V gene has CDR1 MDHEN and CDR2 SYDVKM. The CDR3 spans 12 residues. V was pared by 7 bases and J by 0 bases, with 7 bases between. CDR3 coding DNA: TGTGCCAGCACTGGGAGCTCCTACGAGCAGTACTTC. Amino acids: CASTGSSYEQYF.

The rearrangement joins TRBV4-3 to TRBJ2-1, with D tentatively TRBD2 (6 bases). This CDR3 has 15 residues. Germline lookup yields CDR1 LGHNA and CDR2 YSLEER. V was shortened by 1 base and J by 3 bases, with 10 bases between the two germline ends. The CDR3 loop reads CASSQVSGLYNEQFF. CDR3 DNA: TGCGCCAGCAGCCAAGTTAGCGGCCTCTACAATGAGCAGTTCTTC.

This chain uses TRBV10-2 with TRBJ2-1; 11 bases fit TRBD2. In germline, CDR1 is WSHSY, CDR2 SAAADI. This CDR3 region has 15 residues. The V segment lost 8 bases and the J segment 7 bases; nucleotides outside the gene matches: 10. The CDR3 coding sequence is TGCGCCAGCGGGGCAGGGACTAGCGGAGAAAATGAGCAGTTCTTC. Its protein is CASGAGTSGENEQFF.

This chain joins TRBV9 and TRBJ2-3, with 8 bases aligning to TRBD2. Germline V gene sequence: CDR1 SGDLS, CDR2 YYNGEE. The CDR3 is 15 residues long. V gave up 2 bases and J gave up 4 bases; unmatched junction bases: 6. CDR3 amino acids: CASSVAGTRADTQYF. In DNA, the CDR3 is TGTGCCAGCAGCGTCGCCGGGACTAGGGCAGATACGCAGTATTTT.

This clone came up once. The chain combines TRBV18 with TRBJ1-2; tentatively, D is TRBD1 (6 bases). With 3 bases removed from V and 4 bases from J, the gap between germline ends came to 12 bases. The CDR3 runs 14 residues. Germline assignment: CDR1 KGHSH and CDR2 LQKENI. CDR3 nucleotide sequence: TGTGCCAGCTCACCGTCAGGGGATGGCTATGGCTACACCTTC. This gives the protein CASSPSGDGYGYTF.

The CDR3 DNA follows: TGTGCCAGCAGGAGGGGACAGGGGAGGTCCTACGAGCAGTACTTC. It translates to CASRRGQGRSYEQYF. The rearrangement links TRBV6-5 to TRBJ2-7; 10 positions agree with TRBD1. Germline V lookup: CDR1 MNHEY, CDR2 SVGAGI. The ends lost 6 bases at V and 1 base at J; junction bases unmatched: 6. This CDR3 is built from 15 residues.

This rearrangement joins TRBV10-1 to TRBJ2-5, with D tentatively TRBD1 (6 bases). The length of the CDR3 is 13 residues. The germline CDR1 and CDR2 sequences are WNHNN and SYGVQD (reference sequence). Trimming left V 5 bases short and J 5 bases short, with 12 bases between. The CDR3, as DNA: TGCGCCAGCAGTTCAGGGGTTCAGGAGACCCAGTACTTC. It is translated as CASSSGVQETQYF.